These 14 T cell receptor beta chains share one sample of origin, sequenced in a study of cytomegalovirus exposure and HLA in healthy donors. In the PCR, 60 Vbeta and 13 Jbeta primers were used. Here immunoSEQ multiplex PCR was the method, and the copy in TCRdb shows in-frame clones only, minus some. The repertoire holds approximately 190,000 clones, roughly 80% seen once, with about 6% in the top ten. The sample comprised PBMCs. The receptor set was obtained from a man aged 35-49 years in good health and CMV-seropositive.

The chain carries TRBV4-1 and TRBJ2-5; 7 bases map to TRBD1. The germline V gene has CDR1 MGHRA and CDR2 YSYEKL. The CDR3 extends over 16 amino acids. V shed 4 bases, J shed 3 bases, and the junction held 11 bases outside the gene matches. In DNA form, the CDR3 reads TGCGCCAGCAGCCCGGACTTCGGGACAGCGGAAGAGACCCAGTACTTC. Protein sequence: CASSPDFGTAEETQYF.

The chain combines TRBV21-1 with TRBJ2-5; no check of the table's D call, TRBD2, against the DNA was made. TRBV21-1 is marked as a pseudogene. This CDR3 is built from 14 residues. CDR3 protein: CASSISGEQETQYF. CDR3 nucleotide sequence: TGTGCCAGCAGTATTAGCGGGGAGCAAGAGACCCAGTACTTC.

The CDR3 nucleotides read TGTGCCAGCAGCTTGGACAGGGACATTCCCCAGTACTTC. Encoded protein: CASSLDRDIPQYF. The chain combines TRBV5-4 with TRBJ2-7; tentative D call: TRBD1 (6 bases). This CDR3 comprises 13 residues. With 0 bases removed from V and 10 bases from J, the gap between germline ends came to 14 bases. Germline V CDR1 and CDR2: SGHNT, YYREEE (reference sequence).

The rearrangement uses TRBV25-1 and TRBJ2-4; TRBD2 aligns across 7 bases. Trimming took 6 bases from V and 2 from J; bases not matched to a gene: 7. The CDR3 totals 15 residues. The germline CDR1 and CDR2 sequences are MGHDK and SYGVNS. The CDR3 loop reads CASRSGEGTKNIQYF. CDR3 nucleotides: TGTGCCAGCAGATCTGGGGAGGGAACCAAAAACATTCAGTACTTC.

The V call is TRBV11-2, the J call TRBJ2-3, with D hard to call. V was clipped by 3 bases and J by 4 bases, with 11 bases between them. CDR3 length: 14 residues. Germline values: CDR1 SGHAT, CDR2 FQNNGV. As DNA, the CDR3 is TGTGCCAGCAGCTTCTACAGCACTTCAGATACGCAGTATTTT. Translated: CASSFYSTSDTQYF.

Concerning this clone: Other DNA sequences in this sample translate to the same CDR3. The rearrangement joins TRBV7-2 to TRBJ2-7, with D uncertain. The V gene's germline CDR1 is SGHTA and CDR2 FQGNSA. Trimming pared 1 base from V and 4 bases from J, leaving 5 bases between. This CDR3 region has 12 residues. The CDR3 DNA follows: TGTGCCAGCAGCTTAGGACAATACGAGCAGTACTTC. Amino acid sequence: CASSLGQYEQYF.

The rearrangement uses TRBV30 and TRBJ1-1; 8 bases agree with TRBD1. The ends lost 3 bases at V and 11 bases at J; junction bases unmatched: 8. The germline CDR1 and CDR2 sequences are GTSNPN and SVGIG (reference sequence). This CDR3 is built from 12 residues. CDR3 bases: TGTGCCTGGAGGGCAGGGGGCTTTCAGGCTTTCTTT. Its translation: CAWRAGGFQAFF.

The chain joins TRBV25-1 to TRBJ1-2; 9 positions agree with TRBD1. The CDR3 runs to 14 residues. J was trimmed by 8 bases and V by 3 bases; bases with no gene match: 7. Germline CDR1 reads MGHDK; CDR2 reads SYGVNS. CDR3 loop: CASSELDRGSGYTF. The CDR3 DNA follows: TGTGCCAGCAGTGAGCTTGACAGGGGGAGCGGCTACACCTTC.

The chain has TRBV10-3 and TRBJ1-1; TRBD1 might be the D (5 bases). The ends were cut back, 2 bases at V and 5 bases at J, with 15 bases in the middle. This CDR3 spans 15 amino acids. In germline, CDR1 is ENHRY, CDR2 SYGVKD. The CDR3 region has the DNA TGTGCCATCAGTGAGCCCAGACAGATGCTAACTGAAGCTTTCTTT. This gives the protein CAISEPRQMLTEAFF.

V is TRBV4-3 and J is TRBJ1-6; D perhaps matches TRBD1 (5 bases). Germline V gives CDR1 LGHNA, CDR2 YSLEER. The CDR3 consists of 15 residues. Trimming removed 1 base from V and 8 bases from J, with 12 bases in between. In nucleotides, the CDR3 is TGCGCCAGCAGCCAAGCGGCGGGGGTGGATTCACCCCTCCACTTT. Its translation is CASSQAAGVDSPLHF.

There are a few counts of this clone. V is TRBV6-1 and J is TRBJ2-2, with D perhaps TRBD2 (5 bases). The CDR3 totals 16 residues. V was trimmed by 0 bases and J by 7 bases, leaving 15 bases between them. Germline-derived CDR1 and CDR2 are MNHNS and SASEGT. The CDR3 is CASSEAPGRTDGELFF. The CDR3 DNA follows: TGTGCCAGCAGTGAAGCTCCGGGAAGGACTGACGGGGAGCTGTTTTTT.

In this sample, this clone turned up once. The V and J genes are TRBV2 and TRBJ1-1, with TRBD1 as a possible D gene (6 bases). The CDR3 length is 13 residues. Germline loops: CDR1 SNHLY, CDR2 FYNNEI. V lost 11 bases to trimming and J lost 1 base, with 14 bases between them. The CDR3 sequence is CAGLRGPNTEAFF. In nucleotides, the CDR3 is TGTGCCGGACTCAGGGGCCCGAACACTGAAGCTTTCTTT.

The chain couples TRBV13 to TRBJ1-1; 7 nucleotides align to TRBD1. Germline V gene data show CDR1 as PRHDT and CDR2 as FYEKMQ (reference sequence). CDR3 length: 13 residues. V gave up 5 bases and J gave up 8 bases; unmatched junction bases: 8. CDR3 region: CASSPTGEMEAFF. The DNA of the CDR3 is TGTGCCAGCAGCCCCACAGGGGAGATGGAAGCTTTCTTT.

J is TRBJ2-6 and V is TRBV19, with D possibly being TRBD1 (6 bases). With 5 bases removed from V and 0 bases from J, the gap between germline ends came to 20 bases. Germline V gene lookup returns CDR1 LNHDA and CDR2 SQIVND (reference sequence). The CDR3 covers 19 residues. CDR3 amino acids: CASSPWRANRDSGANVLTF. In DNA, the CDR3 is TGTGCCAGTAGTCCCTGGCGAGCAAACAGGGACTCTGGGGCCAACGTCCTGACTTTC.